This T cell receptor beta chain emerged from a study of response to subunit inactivated influenza vaccine. Comment on this clonotype: The antigen remains unidentified.

Regarding the study as a whole: Each seasonal influenza vaccination, the authors suggested, recruits few new T cells.

The CDR3 has 14 amino acids. Germline V lookup: CDR1 SGHTA, CDR2 FQGNSA. The V end was cut by 5 bases, the J end by 2 bases, with 13 bases between. TCRdb used MiXCR to reprocess the RT-PCR reads, holding one entry per CDR3 protein. The table records around 470,000 distinct CDR3 sequences, 7.2% of them present only once. The TCR originated in a man between 50 and 70 years old who received an inactivated influenza vaccine. The sequenced sample was PBMCs from blood, obtained less than 30 months after vaccination. The rearrangement uses TRBV7-2 and TRBJ2-7; D uncertain. In nucleotides, the CDR3 is TGTGCCAGCAGCGCCCAGGTTCCCCCCTACGAGCAGTACTTC. Its protein product is CASSAQVPPYEQYF. Supplemented by reference TRBV7-2 and TRBJ2-7, the full variable domain reads GAGVSQSPSNKVTEKGKDVELRCDPISGHTALYWYRQSLGQGLEFLIYFQGNSAPDKSGLPSDRFSAERTGGSVSTLTIQRTQQEDSAVYLCASSAQVPPYEQYFGPGTRLTVT.